Shown below are 27 T cell receptor beta chains from a single sample sequenced in a study of blood T cell repertoires in COVID-19. TCRdb's copy holds only in-frame clones and misses some; the assay was immunoSEQ multiplex PCR. Of 350,000 to 450,000 clones listed, over 75% are singletons. Sequenced sample: PBMCs or T cells enriched from blood (not recorded which). The receptors were gathered from a man aged 25-45 years who had recovered from COVID-19.

The chain couples TRBV18 to TRBJ2-2, with D possibly matching TRBD2 (6 bases). Germline CDR1 KGHSH, CDR2 LQKENI. The CDR3 is 16 amino acids. Trimming took off 2 bases at V and 2 bases at J, with 12 bases between the two ends. This CDR3 reads CASSPLRTTNTGELFF. CDR3 DNA sequence: TGTGCCAGCTCACCATTGAGGACTACCAACACCGGGGAGCTGTTTTTT.

This clone was detected many times. The V call is TRBV7-9, the J call TRBJ1-5, with D possibly being TRBD1 (5 bases). CDR3 length equals 15 residues. CDR1 and CDR2 from the germline V gene are SEHNR and FQNEAQ (reference sequence). V was clipped by 5 bases and J by 6 bases, with 17 bases between them. This chain's CDR3 is CASSHEIGAGQPQHF. The DNA of the CDR3 is TGTGCCAGCAGCCACGAGATTGGGGCCGGTCAGCCCCAGCATTTT. Full variable domain (rest looked up from reference TRBV7-9 and TRBJ1-5): DTGVSQNPRHKITKRGQNVTFRCDPISEHNRLYWYRQTLGQGPEFLTYFQNEAQLEKSRLLSDRFSAERPKGSFSTLEIQRTEQGDSAMYLCASSHEIGAGQPQHFGDGTRLSIL.

CDR3 region: CASSPGLAGTYEQYF. CDR3 nucleotide sequence: TGTGCCAGCAGCCCGGGACTAGCGGGCACCTACGAGCAGTACTTC. This chain uses TRBV7-7 with TRBJ2-7; 12 positions agree with TRBD2. The CDR3 totals 15 residues. Trimming removed 5 bases from V and 2 bases from J; junction bases left unmatched: 4. CDR1 is SSHAT, CDR2 FNYEAQ, per germline (reference sequence). The entire variable domain, with the rest obtained from reference TRBV7-7 and TRBJ2-7, is as follows: GAGVSQSPRYKVTKRGQDVTLRCDPISSHATLYWYQQALGQGPEFLTYFNYEAQPDKSGLPSDRFSAERPEGSISTLTIQRTEQRDSAMYRCASSPGLAGTYEQYFGPGTRLTVT.

Many counts were recorded for this clone. V usage is TRBV5-8 and J usage is TRBJ1-1; TRBD1 matches at 11 bases. Trimming at V came to 0 bases and at J to 6 bases, leaving 10 bases not matched to a gene. The CDR3 is 17 amino acids. The germline gives CDR1 SGHTS, CDR2 YDEGEE. CDR3 coding DNA: TGTGCCAGCAGCTTGGCCAAAAGGGGACAGGGGGTGGCTGAAGCTTTCTTT. Its protein product is CASSLAKRGQGVAEAFF.

CDR3 nucleotide sequence: TGCGCCAGCAGCTTGGACTTCGCTGGCTACACCTTC. Its translation: CASSLDFAGYTF. The chain combines TRBV5-1 with TRBJ1-2; D ambiguous. Germline CDR1 and CDR2: SGHRS and YFSETQ. The CDR3 spans 12 residues. V lost 0 bases to trimming and J lost 7 bases, with 7 bases between them. The variable domain in full, completed from reference TRBV5-1 and TRBJ1-2, reads KAGVTQTPRYLIKTRGQQVTLSCSPISGHRSVSWYQQTPGQGLQFLFEYFSETQRNKGNFPGRFSGRQFSNSRSEMNVSTLELGDSALYLCASSLDFAGYTFGSGTRLTVV.

Written as DNA, the CDR3 is TGTGCCTGGAGTCAGGACTATGGATACGAGCAGTACTTC. This translates into CAWSQDYGYEQYF. This sequence joins TRBV30 and TRBJ2-7; D may be TRBD2 (6 bases). The CDR3 length is 13 residues. Trimming shortened V by 2 bases and J by 4 bases, and 12 bases separated the two germline ends. Germline V gene data show CDR1 as GTSNPN and CDR2 as SVGIG (reference sequence).

The chain has TRBV7-9 and TRBJ2-3, with TRBD1 identical over 12 bases. Per the germline V gene, CDR1 is SEHNR and CDR2 is FQNEAQ (reference sequence). The V gene end was trimmed by 3 bases and the J gene end by 2 bases; junction bases not matched to a gene: 6. CDR3 length: 17 residues. CDR3: CASSFTGTGGPTDTQYF. The CDR3 nucleotides are TGTGCCAGCAGCTTCACCGGGACAGGGGGCCCCACAGATACGCAGTATTTT.

This chain uses TRBV3-1 (or the pseudogene TRBV3-2) with TRBJ1-1; no reliable D call. Germline V gives CDR1 LGHDT, CDR2 YNNKEL (reference sequence). V shed 4 bases and J shed 1 base, with 7 bases lying between them. The CDR3 sequence is 13 residues long. CDR3 sequence reads: CASSPYPNTEAFF. In nucleotides, the CDR3 is TGTGCCAGCAGCCCTTATCCGAACACTGAAGCTTTCTTT.

The chain is built from TRBV6-5 and TRBJ1-1; D is uncertain. Per germline, CDR1 MNHEY and CDR2 SVGAGI. CDR3 length equals 13 residues. Trimming pared 3 bases from V and 4 bases from J, leaving 9 bases between. CDR3 bases: TGTGCCAGCAGTTATCCAGGAGGCACTGAAGCTTTCTTT. This codes for CASSYPGGTEAFF.

The chain couples TRBV10-3 to TRBJ2-1; no clear D. The CDR3 length is 14 residues. V was cut by 10 bases and J by 7 bases, with 20 bases left in between. The V gene's germline CDR1 is ENHRY and CDR2 SYGVKD. The CDR3 DNA follows: TGTGCCACCTCTCTCGCAGGTGGGTCGAATGAGCAGTTCTTC. It specifies CATSLAGGSNEQFF.

The rearrangement links TRBV10-1 to TRBJ2-2, with D maybe TRBD1 (6 bases). The CDR3 is made up of 15 amino acids. Trimming took 4 bases from V and 4 from J, leaving 13 bases between them. CDR1 and CDR2 from the germline V gene are WNHNN and SYGVQD (reference sequence). The CDR3 DNA follows: TGCGCCAGCAGTGGGGCAGGGGCCTCCACCGGGGAGCTGTTTTTT. Amino acids: CASSGAGASTGELFF.

The chain joins TRBV7-3 to TRBJ2-2, with TRBD2 matching over 8 bases. The trim removed 5 bases at V and 3 bases at J, leaving 5 bases unmatched. From germline, CDR1 is SGHTA and CDR2 FQGTGA. The CDR3 covers 15 residues. The CDR3 loop reads CASSHSGVDTGELFF. For the CDR3, the DNA is TGTGCCAGCAGCCATAGCGGGGTGGACACCGGGGAGCTGTTTTTT.

This clone was counted a single time. This chain connects TRBV4-1 to TRBJ1-2; D gene ambiguous. The CDR3 contains 16 residues. CDR1 is MGHRA and CDR2 is YSYEKL in the germline V gene. V was shortened by 0 bases and J by 6 bases, with 17 bases between the two germline ends. This CDR3 is CASSQEADIGWDGYTF. The DNA for the CDR3 is TGCGCCAGCAGCCAAGAAGCTGACATCGGATGGGATGGCTACACCTTC.

This chain joins TRBV12-5 and TRBJ2-4; D is undetermined. The CDR3 sequence is 15 residues long. CDR1 is LGHNT, CDR2 FRNRAP, per germline. V was shortened by 1 base and J by 1 base, with 8 bases between the two germline ends. In nucleotides, the CDR3 is TGTGCTAGTGGTTTGGAGCCCGGGGCCAAAAACATTCAGTACTTC. Its protein is CASGLEPGAKNIQYF.

The CDR3: CASRPTDRHGYTF. The DNA of the CDR3 is TGTGCCAGCAGACCCACGGACAGACATGGCTACACCTTC. The rearrangement links TRBV6-5 to TRBJ1-2; tentatively, D is TRBD1 (6 bases). CDR1 is MNHEY and CDR2 is SVGAGI in the germline V gene. The length of the CDR3 is 13 residues. The V end lost 6 bases, the J end lost 6 bases, and 14 bases lay between the germline ends.

The V call is TRBV27, the J call TRBJ1-6; 8 bases line up with TRBD1. J was trimmed by 6 bases and V by 4 bases; bases with no gene match: 2. The CDR3 is 14 residues long. The germline V gene encodes CDR1 MNHEY and CDR2 SMNVEV (reference sequence). CDR3 nucleotide sequence: TGTGCCAGCAGTTGGGACAGGACTAATTCACCCCTCCACTTT. It encodes CASSWDRTNSPLHF.

The genes are TRBV18 and TRBJ1-5; D might be TRBD1 (6 bases). V was pared by 1 base and J by 2 bases, with 12 bases between. Per the germline V gene, CDR1 is KGHSH and CDR2 is LQKENI. This CDR3 is 16 amino acids long. CDR3 sequence (DNA): TGTGCCAGCTCACCACAGGGGGTAGGCGGCAATCAGCCCCAGCATTTT. This sequence encodes CASSPQGVGGNQPQHF.

The V gene is TRBV19, the J gene TRBJ1-5; no firm D call. CDR3 length: 12 residues. From germline, CDR1 is LNHDA and CDR2 SQIVND (reference sequence). Trimming stripped 3 bases from V and 7 bases from J, with 7 bases between. The CDR3 DNA sequence: TGTGCCAGTAGTATTGGGCGACAGCCCCAGCATTTT. Translating it yields CASSIGRQPQHF.

This clone occurred once. The chain links TRBV10-2 to TRBJ2-2, with 11 nucleotides matching TRBD1. Per the germline V gene, CDR1 is WSHSY and CDR2 is SAAADI. This CDR3 has 15 amino acids. The V gene end was trimmed by 3 bases and the J gene end by 6 bases; junction bases not matched to a gene: 3. The CDR3 bases are TGCGCCAGCAGTGATACGGGACAGGGGGCCGGGGAGCTGTTTTTT. Protein: CASSDTGQGAGELFF.

CDR3 DNA sequence: TGCAGCGTTCCAGCCTCTAGCGGGAGCTCCTACGAGCAGTACTTC. Amino acid sequence: CSVPASSGSSYEQYF. The genes are TRBV29-1 and TRBJ2-7, with 10 nucleotides matching TRBD2. In germline, CDR1 is SQVTM, CDR2 ANQGSEA. The CDR3 extends over 15 amino acids. With 5 bases clipped from V and 0 bases from J, the junction kept 7 bases outside the gene matches.

The CDR3 DNA reads TGTGCCAGCCGATCCAGACAGGGGGCAGCCGGGGAGCTGTTTTTT. This translates into CASRSRQGAAGELFF. This chain connects TRBV6-5 to TRBJ2-2, with TRBD1 matching over 10 bases. This CDR3 region has 15 residues. CDR1 MNHEY and CDR2 SVGAGI come from the germline V gene. V shed 8 bases, J shed 6 bases, and the junction held 9 bases outside the gene matches.

The V and J genes are TRBV24-1 and TRBJ2-2, with D tentatively TRBD2 (6 bases). Looked up from germline, CDR1 is KGHDR and CDR2 is SFDVKD. Trimming removed 4 bases from V and 1 base from J, with 18 bases in between. The CDR3 spans 18 residues. The CDR3: CATSEFPGVRRNTGELFF. CDR3 nucleotides: TGTGCCACCAGTGAGTTTCCGGGGGTCCGCAGGAACACCGGGGAGCTGTTTTTT.

The chain uses TRBV6-5 and TRBJ1-4; 9 nucleotides align to TRBD1. Germline trimming cut 1 base from V and 4 bases from J; bases unmatched to any gene: 4. The CDR3 extends over 16 amino acids. Germline-derived CDR1 and CDR2 are MNHEY and SVGAGI. CDR3 amino acids: CASSYLGQGHNEKLFF. The DNA for the CDR3 is TGTGCCAGCAGTTACTTGGGACAGGGACATAATGAAAAACTGTTTTTT.

The chain recombines TRBV2 with TRBJ1-2; 8 bases line up with TRBD1. This CDR3 spans 13 amino acids. Germline loops: CDR1 SNHLY, CDR2 FYNNEI. V lost 6 bases to trimming and J lost 8 bases; unmatched junction nucleotides: 8. CDR3 in amino acids: CASRRGQAGGYTF. The CDR3, as DNA: TGTGCCAGCAGGAGGGGACAGGCCGGGGGCTACACCTTC.

The genes are TRBV5-5 and TRBJ2-7; D gene ambiguous. Trimming cost V 3 bases and J 0 bases, with 10 bases left between them. The CDR3 runs to 14 residues. CDR1 SGHKS and CDR2 YYEKEE come from the germline V gene (reference sequence). CDR3 protein: CASSSDIISYEQYF. The CDR3 DNA sequence: TGTGCCAGCAGCTCTGACATAATCTCCTACGAGCAGTACTTC.

The rearrangement joins TRBV12-3 or TRBV12-4 to TRBJ2-5; D remains ambiguous. The CDR3 consists of 13 residues. V was cut by 3 bases and J by 4 bases, with 9 bases left in between. The CDR3 sequence: CASSLSRVETQYF. CDR3 sequence (DNA): TGTGCCAGCAGTTTGTCCCGTGTAGAGACCCAGTACTTC.

The gene calls are TRBV18 and TRBJ1-5; TRBD1 matches at 8 bases. CDR3 length: 14 residues. With 4 bases clipped from V and 6 bases from J, the junction kept 5 bases outside the gene matches. Germline values: CDR1 KGHSH, CDR2 LQKENI. Written as DNA, the CDR3 is TGTGCCAGCTCACAAGGACAGGGCGTTCAGCCCCAGCATTTT. Protein: CASSQGQGVQPQHF.